A single sample gave rise to the 25 T cell receptor beta chains below, sequenced in a study of Tregs in tolerant kidney transplant recipients. Using immunoSEQ multiplex PCR, the repertoire was profiled, and TCRdb retains in-frame clones only, with some absent. The sample has about 33,000 clones, and its top ten clones hold roughly 8%. Source: CD8+ T cells from blood, taken before the transplant. All receptors derive from a human donor who received a combined kidney and bone marrow transplant.

As regards this clone: Coverage ceases 3 residues before the CDR3 finishes, and the germline J gene fills in the end. The chain links TRBV18 to TRBJ1-6; 10 bases align to TRBD1. From germline, CDR1 is KGHSH and CDR2 LQKENI. The CDR3 is made up of 15 amino acids. V lost 3 bases and J lost 10; bases outside the gene matches: 6. Partial CDR3 DNA: TGTGCCAGCTCACCCGGACAGGGGGTAGTATCACCC. Translation gives CASSPGQGVVSP. The whole CDR3 region reads CASSPGQGVVSPLHF.

Comments on this clone: The CDR3 end lies 3 residues beyond the end of the read and is filled in from the germline J gene. V gene TRBV20-1 combines with J gene TRBJ2-7, with TRBD2 identical over 8 bases. This CDR3 is 14 amino acids long. V was pared by 3 bases and J by 4 bases, with 8 bases of the junction left unmatched. Germline CDR1 DFQATT, CDR2 SNEGSKA (reference sequence). The CDR3 sequence: CSARRAGETYEQYF. CDR3 DNA, as far as it was read: TGCAGTGCTAGGCGAGCGGGAGAAACGTACGAG.

CDR3 bases read: TGTGCCAGCAGTTACGACGCGGACAGGGTGAATTCACCC. Translated: CASSYDADRVNSP. The whole CDR3 is CASSYDADRVNSPLHF. The chain is built from TRBV6-2 or TRBV6-3 and TRBJ1-6; the match to TRBD1 covers 8 bases. The DNA ends 3 residues before the CDR3 does, and the rest of the CDR3 is filled in from the germline J gene. The trim removed 2 bases at V and 7 bases at J, leaving 7 bases unmatched. CDR3 size: 16 residues. Germline CDR1 reads MNHEY; CDR2 reads SVGEGT.

As to this clone: The DNA ends 3 residues before the CDR3 does, and the rest of the CDR3 is filled in from the germline J gene. The J gene is TRBJ2-1, the V gene TRBV7-9, with a tentative D call TRBD2 (6 bases). The CDR3 covers 12 residues. Germline V gene data show CDR1 as SEHNR and CDR2 as FQNEAQ (reference sequence). Trimming took off 7 bases at V and 9 bases at J, with 13 bases between the two ends. CDR3 DNA (partial): TGTGCCAGCACCCCCGCGCGGGGTGAG. It is translated as CASTPARGE. From start to end, the CDR3 is CASTPARGEQFF. Based on the CDR3 plus reference TRBV7-9 and TRBJ2-1, the full variable domain is DTGVSQNPRHKITKRGQNVTFRCDPISEHNRLYWYRQTLGQGPEFLTYFQNEAQLEKSRLLSDRFSAERPKGSFSTLEIQRTEQGDSAMYLCASTPARGEQFFGPGTRLTVL.

Concerning this clone itself: The CDR3 end lies 3 residues beyond the end of the read and is filled in from the germline J gene. This chain links TRBV7-2 with TRBJ1-5; D is unclear. Germline V gene lookup returns CDR1 SGHTA and CDR2 FQGNSA. The germline V and J ends were trimmed by 0 bases and 0 bases, with 6 bases remaining between them. The CDR3 is 15 amino acids. The CDR3 DNA, read in part, is TGTGCCAGCAGCTTAGCGCGGAATAGCAATCAGCCC. It is translated as CASSLARNSNQP. The whole CDR3 sequence is CASSLARNSNQPQHF.

As regards this clone: The read terminates 3 residues ahead of where the CDR3 ends, so the germline J gene completes it. The chain is built from TRBV2 and TRBJ1-2; perhaps TRBD1 as D (6 bases). Germline V gives CDR1 SNHLY, CDR2 FYNNEI. This CDR3 is 13 amino acids long. Trimming took 6 bases from V and 6 from J, leaving 14 bases between them. The CDR3 sequence is CASSPTPGDGYTF. The CDR3 DNA, read in part, is TGTGCCAGCAGCCCCACCCCAGGGGATGGC. Variable domain in full (rest from reference TRBV2 and TRBJ1-2): EPEVTQTPSHQVTQMGQEVILRCVPISNHLYFYWYRQILGQKVEFLVSFYNNEISEKSEIFDDQFSVERPDGSNFTLKIRSTKLEDSAMYFCASSPTPGDGYTFGSGTRLTVV.

For this clone: The CDR3 extends 3 residues past the end of the read, so its final part is completed from the germline J gene. The chain employs TRBV11-2 and TRBJ1-1, with D possibly being TRBD1 (6 bases). Germline loops: CDR1 SGHAT, CDR2 FQNNGV. The CDR3 runs to 13 residues. V lost 6 bases and J lost 0, with 8 bases in between. The sequenced CDR3 bases are TGTGCCAGCAGGCAGGGGTTGAACACTGAA. Protein sequence: CASRQGLNTE. The complete CDR3 protein is CASRQGLNTEAFF.

A word on this clone: The sequence runs out 3 residues before the end of the CDR3; the remainder is reconstructed from the germline J gene. The rearrangement links TRBV7-2 to TRBJ2-7, with D perhaps matching TRBD2 (5 bases). This CDR3 region has 15 residues. Deletions cut 0 bases from V and 0 bases from J, with 9 bases between. The V gene's germline CDR1 is SGHTA and CDR2 FQGNSA. CDR3 protein: CASSLAGENSYEQYF. The sequenced CDR3 bases are TGTGCCAGCAGCTTAGCCGGGGAAAACTCCTACGAG.

Turning to this clone: The CDR3 end falls 3 residues outside the read, so it is completed with the germline J gene. The chain links TRBV7-2 to TRBJ2-3; the D gene is possibly TRBD2 (6 bases). Germline assignment: CDR1 SGHTA and CDR2 FQGNSA. This CDR3 spans 14 amino acids. Trimming cost V 5 bases and J 3 bases, with 12 bases left between them. This chain's CDR3 is CASSPTSRTDTQYF. CDR3 DNA, as far as it was read: TGTGCCAGCAGCCCTACTAGCAGGACAGATACG.

About this clone itself: Read data end 3 residues before the CDR3 end; the end is taken from the germline J gene. V and J are TRBV2 and TRBJ1-1; a possible D gene is TRBD1 (6 bases). The ends were cut back, 7 bases at V and 4 bases at J, with 22 bases in the middle. The V gene's germline CDR1 is SNHLY and CDR2 FYNNEI. The CDR3 consists of 16 residues. Incomplete CDR3 DNA: TGTGCCAGCACCATCTATTGGACAGAAAGTCGCACTGAA. This gives the protein CASTIYWTESRTE. The full CDR3 protein is CASTIYWTESRTEAFF.

To note about this clone: From the germline J gene comes the end of the CDR3, since the read stops 3 residues before it. The chain uses TRBV19 and TRBJ2-7; weak D call: TRBD2 (5 bases). The V end was cut by 3 bases, the J end by 6 bases, with 18 bases between. The CDR3 loop spans 15 amino acids. Germline CDR1 LNHDA, CDR2 SQIVND (reference sequence). CDR3: CASSIASSGVGEQYF. The sequenced CDR3 bases are TGTGCCAGTAGTATTGCCTCCTCCGGGGTGGGCGAG.

Regarding this clone: The CDR3 end lies 3 residues beyond the end of the read and is filled in from the germline J gene. The V gene is TRBV7-2, the J gene TRBJ2-1; 7 bases are shared with TRBD2. V shed 5 bases and J 0 bases; nucleotides not matched to a gene: 4. This CDR3 region has 15 residues. Germline-derived CDR1 and CDR2 are SGHTA and FQGNSA. The sequenced CDR3 bases are TGTGCCAGCAGCATACTAGCGTCCTCCTACAATGAG. It codes for CASSILASSYNE. The full CDR3 reads CASSILASSYNEQFF. Full variable domain (remainder filled in from reference TRBV7-2 and TRBJ2-1): GAGVSQSPSNKVTEKGKDVELRCDPISGHTALYWYRQSLGQGLEFLIYFQGNSAPDKSGLPSDRFSAERTGGSVSTLTIQRTQQEDSAVYLCASSILASSYNEQFFGPGTRLTVL.

As concerns this clone: The read is 3 residues too short to cover the CDR3 end, so that end is filled in from the germline J gene. V usage is TRBV7-2 and J usage is TRBJ2-2; the D is unclear. Germline lookup yields CDR1 SGHTA and CDR2 FQGNSA. This CDR3 region has 13 residues. Trimming removed 3 bases at V and 5 bases at J, with 7 bases between. The CDR3 sequence is CASSFRLTGELFF. The covered CDR3 bases are TGTGCCAGCAGCTTCCGCCTAACCGGGGAG.

Turning to this clone: The read falls 3 residues short of the CDR3 end, and the missing part is taken from the germline J gene. This chain uses TRBV2 with TRBJ2-1; 11 positions match TRBD2. The CDR3 is 15 amino acids. Looked up from germline, CDR1 is SNHLY and CDR2 is FYNNEI. V lost 7 bases and J lost 4; bases outside the gene matches: 6. The CDR3 sequence is CASIPGLAAYNEQFF. The covered CDR3 bases are TGTGCCAGCATTCCGGGACTAGCGGCGTACAATGAG.

As to this clone: The read ends 3 residues early relative to the CDR3; the germline J gene fills the gap. The chain uses TRBV7-6 and TRBJ2-5; no clear D. Looked up from germline, CDR1 is SGHVS and CDR2 is FNYEAQ. Between the trimmed V and J ends, which lost 1 base and 1 base, there was a span of 4 bases. CDR3 size: 13 residues. CDR3 bases read: TGTGCCAGCAGCTTAGAGGTCCAAGAGACC. Residues: CASSLEVQET. The entire CDR3 protein reads CASSLEVQETQYF.

As for this clone: Read data end 3 residues before the CDR3 end; the end is taken from the germline J gene. This chain links TRBV18 with TRBJ2-7; 7 positions agree with TRBD1. Per the germline V gene, CDR1 is KGHSH and CDR2 is LQKENI. This CDR3 has 13 amino acids. With V trimmed by 6 bases and J by 0 bases, 2 bases remained unmatched. CDR3 in amino acids: CASSGTDSYEQYF. The part of the CDR3 DNA that was read is TGTGCCAGCTCCGGGACAGACTCCTACGAG. The whole variable domain, filled in from reference TRBV18 and TRBJ2-7, reads NAGVMQNPRHLVRRRGQEARLRCSPMKGHSHVYWYRQLPEEGLKFMVYLQKENIIDESGMPKERFSAEFPKEGPSILRIQQVVRGDSAAYFCASSGTDSYEQYFGPGTRLTVT.

As concerns this clone: The CDR3 extends 3 residues past the end of the read, so its final part is completed from the germline J gene. This chain links TRBV5-5 with TRBJ2-5; D uncertain. Germline V CDR1 and CDR2: SGHKS, YYEKEE (reference sequence). Trimming cost V 1 base and J 2 bases, with 9 bases left between them. There are 14 residues in the CDR3. CDR3 bases read: TGTGCCAGCAGCTTGAAGGGTTCACAAGAGACC. It specifies CASSLKGSQET. The entire CDR3 reads CASSLKGSQETQYF.

Comments on this clone: The read terminates 3 residues before the CDR3 end, so the remaining end is supplied by the germline J gene. V usage is TRBV19 and J usage is TRBJ1-5, with D unresolved. The germline V gene has CDR1 LNHDA and CDR2 SQIVND (reference sequence). Deletions cut 3 bases from V and 7 bases from J, with 16 bases between. The CDR3 extends over 15 amino acids. CDR3 residues: CASSIGTERRQPQHF. CDR3 DNA (partial): TGTGCCAGTAGTATTGGCACAGAAAGGCGCCAGCCC.

A word on this clone: The CDR3 goes on 3 residues after the read ends, and that part is filled in from the germline J gene. V and J are TRBV7-9 and TRBJ1-1; 9 nucleotides match TRBD1. Unmatched junction bases numbered 2, after V lost 5 bases and J lost 4 bases. The CDR3 has 13 amino acids. Germline loops: CDR1 SEHNR, CDR2 FQNEAQ (reference sequence). The DNA read from the CDR3 is TGTGCCAGCAGCCGGGACAGGGCCACTGAA. This gives the protein CASSRDRATE. The whole CDR3 region reads CASSRDRATEAFF.

About this clone itself: The read ends 3 residues shy of where the CDR3 ends; the end is completed using the germline J gene. The chain recombines TRBV5-6 with TRBJ2-5; 8 bases agree with TRBD2. V lost 0 bases, J lost 4 bases, and 2 bases stayed unmatched. Germline V gene data show CDR1 as SGHDT and CDR2 as YYEEEE. The length of the CDR3 is 14 residues. CDR3 bases read: TGTGCCAGCAGCTTGGGTGGACTAGCAGAGACC. Translated: CASSLGGLAET. The whole CDR3 region reads CASSLGGLAETQYF.

A remark on this clone: Read coverage stops 3 residues before the CDR3 terminus; the germline J gene supplies the remainder. V gene TRBV19 combines with J gene TRBJ2-2; 7 nucleotides align to TRBD1. Germline loops: CDR1 LNHDA, CDR2 SQIVND (reference sequence). The CDR3 spans 16 residues. Unmatched junction bases numbered 13, after V lost 9 bases and J lost 3 bases. CDR3 DNA (partial): TGTGCCAGCGCCCTAACAGGGGCCGTATACACCGGGGAG. Its protein product is CASALTGAVYTGE. The entire CDR3 sequence reads CASALTGAVYTGELFF.

Worth noting for this clone: The missing CDR3 end, 3 residues past where the read stops, is filled in from the germline J gene. The chain is built from TRBV2 and TRBJ1-1; D might be TRBD1 (5 bases). With 3 bases removed from V and 4 bases from J, the gap between germline ends came to 9 bases. Germline CDR1 SNHLY, CDR2 FYNNEI. The CDR3 spans 13 residues. The CDR3 reads CASSDGGGTEAFF. The sequenced part of the CDR3 DNA is TGTGCCAGCAGTGACGGGGGGGGCACTGAA.

Turning to this clone: The read is 3 residues too short to cover the CDR3 end, so that end is filled in from the germline J gene. The rearrangement links TRBV6-1 to TRBJ2-7; TRBD1 matches at 11 bases. Trimming removed 3 bases from V and 3 bases from J; junction bases left unmatched: 1. Germline CDR1 is MNHNS and CDR2 is SASEGT. The CDR3 sequence is 14 residues long. The DNA read from the CDR3 is TGTGCCAGCAGTGAGGGGACAGGGGGCTACGAG. This gives the protein CASSEGTGGYE. The whole CDR3 is CASSEGTGGYEQYF.

Points on this clone: The read finishes 3 residues shy of the CDR3 end, and the germline J gene is used to complete it. The J gene is TRBJ2-3, the V gene TRBV7-2, with D maybe TRBD2 (6 bases). V lost 5 bases to trimming and J lost 6 bases, with 6 bases between them. The CDR3 has 11 amino acids. Germline CDR1 and CDR2: SGHTA and FQGNSA. This CDR3 reads CASSRGDTQYF. The CDR3 DNA, read in part, is TGTGCCAGCAGCCGGGGGGATACG.

On this clone itself: The missing CDR3 end, 3 residues past where the read stops, is filled in from the germline J gene. The chain recombines TRBV20-1 with TRBJ1-2; D is possibly TRBD1 (5 bases). CDR3 length: 13 amino acids. Germline V gene sequence: CDR1 DFQATT, CDR2 SNEGSKA (reference sequence). Here the CDR3 reads CSAEGPYHGGYTF. The sequenced part of the CDR3 DNA is TGCAGTGCCGAGGGGCCCTACCATGGGGGC.